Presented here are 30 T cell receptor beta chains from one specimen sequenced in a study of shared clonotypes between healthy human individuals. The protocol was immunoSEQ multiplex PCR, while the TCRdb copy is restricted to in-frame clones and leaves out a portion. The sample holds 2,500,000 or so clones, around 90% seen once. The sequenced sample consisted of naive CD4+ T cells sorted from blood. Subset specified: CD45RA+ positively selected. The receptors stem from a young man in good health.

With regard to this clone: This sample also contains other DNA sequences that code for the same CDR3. The CDR3, as DNA: TGCGCCAGCAGCTTGGGACTGGGACTCTACGAGCAGTACTTC. This gives the protein CASSLGLGLYEQYF. The chain uses TRBV5-1 and TRBJ2-7, with a possible D match to TRBD2 (6 bases). Germline CDR1 and CDR2: SGHRS and YFSETQ. V lost 0 bases and J lost 3, with 10 bases in between. CDR3 size: 14 residues. The complete variable domain, with remaining parts taken from reference TRBV5-1 and TRBJ2-7, reads KAGVTQTPRYLIKTRGQQVTLSCSPISGHRSVSWYQQTPGQGLQFLFEYFSETQRNKGNFPGRFSGRQFSNSRSEMNVSTLELGDSALYLCASSLGLGLYEQYFGPGTRLTVT.

The CDR3 here is CASSEQGAQETQYF. The DNA for the CDR3 is TGTGCCAGCAGTGAACAAGGGGCGCAAGAGACCCAGTACTTC. The V call is TRBV6-1, the J call TRBJ2-5, with a possible D match to TRBD1 (5 bases). This CDR3 spans 14 amino acids. Germline loops: CDR1 MNHNS, CDR2 SASEGT. With 2 bases removed from V and 2 bases from J, the gap between germline ends came to 9 bases.

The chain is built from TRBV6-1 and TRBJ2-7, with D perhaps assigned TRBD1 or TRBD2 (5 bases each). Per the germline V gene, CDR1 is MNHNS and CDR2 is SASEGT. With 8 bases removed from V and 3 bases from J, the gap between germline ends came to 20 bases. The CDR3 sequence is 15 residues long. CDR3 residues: CASSGREQGDYEQYF. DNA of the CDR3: TGTGCCAGCTCGGGCAGGGAGCAAGGGGACTACGAGCAGTACTTC.

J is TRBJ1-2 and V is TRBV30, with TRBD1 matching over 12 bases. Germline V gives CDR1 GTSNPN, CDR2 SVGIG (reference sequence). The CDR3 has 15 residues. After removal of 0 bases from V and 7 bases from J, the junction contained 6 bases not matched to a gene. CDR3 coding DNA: TGTGCCTGGAGTGTACAAGGGACAGGGGGCCTTGGCTACACCTTC. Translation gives CAWSVQGTGGLGYTF.

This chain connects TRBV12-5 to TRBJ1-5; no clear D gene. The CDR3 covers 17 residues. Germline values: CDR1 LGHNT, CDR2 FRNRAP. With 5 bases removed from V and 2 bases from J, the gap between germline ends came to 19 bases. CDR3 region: CASGLNGEGLGNQPQHF. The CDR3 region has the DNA TGTGCTAGTGGTCTAAACGGGGAGGGCTTAGGCAATCAGCCCCAGCATTTT. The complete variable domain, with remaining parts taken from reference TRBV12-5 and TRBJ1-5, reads DARVTQTPRHKVTEMGQEVTMRCQPILGHNTVFWYRQTMMQGLELLAYFRNRAPLDDSGMPKDRFSAEMPDATLATLKIQPSEPRDSAVYFCASGLNGEGLGNQPQHFGDGTRLSIL.

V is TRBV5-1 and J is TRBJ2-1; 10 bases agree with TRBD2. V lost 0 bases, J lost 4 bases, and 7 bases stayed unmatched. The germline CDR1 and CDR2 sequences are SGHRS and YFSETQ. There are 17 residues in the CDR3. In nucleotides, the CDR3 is TGCGCCAGCAGCTTGGCCGCAGCGGGAGGGCCTTACAATGAGCAGTTCTTC. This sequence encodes CASSLAAAGGPYNEQFF.

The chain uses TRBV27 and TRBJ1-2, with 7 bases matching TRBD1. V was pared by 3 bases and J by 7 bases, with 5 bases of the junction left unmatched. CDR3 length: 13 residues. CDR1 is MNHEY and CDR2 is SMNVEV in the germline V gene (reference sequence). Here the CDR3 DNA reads TGTGCCAGCAGTTTCCGGGACAGAAGTGGCTACACCTTC. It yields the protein CASSFRDRSGYTF.

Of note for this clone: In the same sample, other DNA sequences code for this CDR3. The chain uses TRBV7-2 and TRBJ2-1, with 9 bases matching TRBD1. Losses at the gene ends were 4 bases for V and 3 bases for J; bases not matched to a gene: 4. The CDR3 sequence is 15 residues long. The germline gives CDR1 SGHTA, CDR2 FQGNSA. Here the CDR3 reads CASSSGTGSYNEQFF. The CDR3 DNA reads TGTGCCAGCAGCTCCGGGACAGGGAGCTACAATGAGCAGTTCTTC.

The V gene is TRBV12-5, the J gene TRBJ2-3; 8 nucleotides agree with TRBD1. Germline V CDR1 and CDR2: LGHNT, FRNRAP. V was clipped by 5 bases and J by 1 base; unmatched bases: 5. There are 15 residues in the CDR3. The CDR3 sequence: CASGTGQGGTDTQYF. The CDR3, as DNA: TGTGCTAGTGGTACCGGACAGGGTGGCACAGATACGCAGTATTTT.

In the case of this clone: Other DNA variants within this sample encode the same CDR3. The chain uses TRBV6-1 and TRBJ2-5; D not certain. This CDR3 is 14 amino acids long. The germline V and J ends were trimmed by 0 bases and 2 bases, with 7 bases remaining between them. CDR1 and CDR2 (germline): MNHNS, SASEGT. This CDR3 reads CASSEAGRQETQYF. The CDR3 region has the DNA TGTGCCAGCAGTGAAGCCGGTCGGCAAGAGACCCAGTACTTC.

CDR3 sequence: CASSLGRTANNQPQHF. The CDR3 DNA is TGTGCCAGCAGCTTGGGACGGACAGCGAACAATCAGCCCCAGCATTTT. The V gene is TRBV5-5, the J gene TRBJ1-5; D possibly corresponds to TRBD1 (6 bases). V dropped 0 bases and J dropped 3 bases, with 13 bases sitting between them. The V gene's germline CDR1 is SGHKS and CDR2 YYEKEE (reference sequence). This CDR3 has 16 residues.

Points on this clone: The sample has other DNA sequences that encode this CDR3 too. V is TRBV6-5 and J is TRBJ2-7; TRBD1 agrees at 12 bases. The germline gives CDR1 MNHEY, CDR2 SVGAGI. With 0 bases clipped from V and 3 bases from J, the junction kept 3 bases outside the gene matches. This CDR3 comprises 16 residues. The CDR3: CASSYSGTGGSYEQYF. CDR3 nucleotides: TGTGCCAGCAGTTACTCCGGGACAGGGGGCAGCTACGAGCAGTACTTC.

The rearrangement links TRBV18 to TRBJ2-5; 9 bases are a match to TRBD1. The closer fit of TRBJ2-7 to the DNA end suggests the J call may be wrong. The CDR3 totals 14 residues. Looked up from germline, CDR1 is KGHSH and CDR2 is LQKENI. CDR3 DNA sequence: TGTGCCAGCTCACCGGGACAGGGCCTCTACGAGCAGTACTTC. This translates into CASSPGQGLYEQYF.

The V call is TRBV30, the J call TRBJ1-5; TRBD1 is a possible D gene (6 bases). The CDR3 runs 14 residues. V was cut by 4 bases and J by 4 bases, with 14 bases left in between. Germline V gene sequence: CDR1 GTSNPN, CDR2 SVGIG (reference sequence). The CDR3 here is CAWNLKQGNQPQHF. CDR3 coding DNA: TGTGCCTGGAACTTAAAACAGGGTAATCAGCCCCAGCATTTT. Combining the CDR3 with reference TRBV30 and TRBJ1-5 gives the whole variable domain SQTIHQWPATLVQPVGSPLSLECTVEGTSNPNLYWYRQAAGRGLQLLFYSVGIGQISSEVPQNLSASRPQDRQFILSSKKLLLSDSGFYLCAWNLKQGNQPQHFGDGTRLSIL.

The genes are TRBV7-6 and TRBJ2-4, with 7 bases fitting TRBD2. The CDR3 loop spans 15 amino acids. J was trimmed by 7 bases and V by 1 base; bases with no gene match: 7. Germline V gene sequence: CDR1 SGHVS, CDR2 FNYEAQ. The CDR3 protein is CASSLGPGGGNIQYF. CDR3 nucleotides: TGTGCCAGCAGCTTAGGGCCCGGGGGAGGGAACATTCAGTACTTC.

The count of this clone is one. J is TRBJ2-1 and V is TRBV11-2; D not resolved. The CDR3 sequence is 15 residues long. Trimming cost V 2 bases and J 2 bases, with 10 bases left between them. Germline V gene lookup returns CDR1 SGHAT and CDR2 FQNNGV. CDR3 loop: CASSLLGNTYNEQFF. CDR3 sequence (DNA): TGTGCCAGCAGCTTACTGGGTAACACCTACAATGAGCAGTTCTTC.

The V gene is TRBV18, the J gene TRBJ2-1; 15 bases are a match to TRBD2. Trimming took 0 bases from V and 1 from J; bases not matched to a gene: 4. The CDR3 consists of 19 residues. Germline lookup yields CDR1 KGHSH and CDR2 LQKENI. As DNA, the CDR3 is TGTGCCAGCTCACCACCGACCGGACTAGCGGGAGGGTCCTACAATGAGCAGTTCTTC. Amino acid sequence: CASSPPTGLAGGSYNEQFF.

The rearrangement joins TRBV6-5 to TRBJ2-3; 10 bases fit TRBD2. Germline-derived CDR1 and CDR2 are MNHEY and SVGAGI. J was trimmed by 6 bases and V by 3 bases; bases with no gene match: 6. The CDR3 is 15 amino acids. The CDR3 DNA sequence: TGTGCCAGCAGTTATCAAGCGGGGGGGATGGATACGCAGTATTTT. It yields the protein CASSYQAGGMDTQYF.

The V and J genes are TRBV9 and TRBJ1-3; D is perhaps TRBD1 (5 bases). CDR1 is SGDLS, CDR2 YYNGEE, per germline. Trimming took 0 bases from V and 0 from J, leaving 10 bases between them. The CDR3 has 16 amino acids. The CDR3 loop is CASSVEGFVSGNTIYF. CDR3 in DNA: TGTGCCAGCAGCGTAGAGGGGTTCGTCTCTGGAAACACCATATATTTT.

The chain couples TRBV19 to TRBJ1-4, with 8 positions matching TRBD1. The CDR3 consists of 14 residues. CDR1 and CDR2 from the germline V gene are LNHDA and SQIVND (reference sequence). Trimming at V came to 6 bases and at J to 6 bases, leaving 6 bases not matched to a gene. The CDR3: CASSRQGLYEKLFF. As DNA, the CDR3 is TGTGCCAGTAGCCGACAGGGGTTGTATGAAAAACTGTTTTTT.

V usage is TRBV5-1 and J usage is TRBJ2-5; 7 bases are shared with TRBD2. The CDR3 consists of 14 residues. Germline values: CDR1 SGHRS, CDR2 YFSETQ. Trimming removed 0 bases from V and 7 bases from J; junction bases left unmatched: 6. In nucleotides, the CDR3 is TGCGCCAGCAGCTTGGAGTCTAGCGGAGGGACCCAGTACTTC. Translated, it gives CASSLESSGGTQYF.

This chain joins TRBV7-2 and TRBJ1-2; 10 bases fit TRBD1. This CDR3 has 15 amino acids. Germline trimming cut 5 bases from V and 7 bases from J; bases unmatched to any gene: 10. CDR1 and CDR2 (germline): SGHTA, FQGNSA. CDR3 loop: CASSPEGQGWGGYTF. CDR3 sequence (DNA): TGTGCCAGCAGCCCCGAGGGACAGGGGTGGGGTGGCTACACCTTC.

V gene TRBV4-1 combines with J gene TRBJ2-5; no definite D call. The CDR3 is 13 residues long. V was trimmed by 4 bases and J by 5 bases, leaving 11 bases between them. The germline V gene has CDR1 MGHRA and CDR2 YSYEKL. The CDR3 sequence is CASSLAPPETQYF. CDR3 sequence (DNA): TGCGCCAGCAGCCTAGCCCCTCCGGAGACCCAGTACTTC.

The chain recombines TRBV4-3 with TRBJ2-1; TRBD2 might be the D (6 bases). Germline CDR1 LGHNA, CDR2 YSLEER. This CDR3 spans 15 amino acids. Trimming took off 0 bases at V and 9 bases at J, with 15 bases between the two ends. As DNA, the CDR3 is TGCGCCAGCAGCCAAGATCAGGGAGGTACCAGTGAGCAGTTCTTC. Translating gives CASSQDQGGTSEQFF.

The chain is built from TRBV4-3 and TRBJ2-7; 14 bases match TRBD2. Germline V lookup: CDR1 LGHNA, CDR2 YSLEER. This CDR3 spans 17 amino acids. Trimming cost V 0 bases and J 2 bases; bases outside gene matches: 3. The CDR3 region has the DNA TGCGCCAGCAGCCAAGATTTGGGACTAGCGGGGGCCTACGAGCAGTACTTC. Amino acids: CASSQDLGLAGAYEQYF.

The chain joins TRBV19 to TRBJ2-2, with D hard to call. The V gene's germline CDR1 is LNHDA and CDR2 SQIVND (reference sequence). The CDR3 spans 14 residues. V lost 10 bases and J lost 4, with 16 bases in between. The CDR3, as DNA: TGTGCCACCCGAATATTAGCCGGCACCGGGGAGCTGTTTTTT. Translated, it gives CATRILAGTGELFF.

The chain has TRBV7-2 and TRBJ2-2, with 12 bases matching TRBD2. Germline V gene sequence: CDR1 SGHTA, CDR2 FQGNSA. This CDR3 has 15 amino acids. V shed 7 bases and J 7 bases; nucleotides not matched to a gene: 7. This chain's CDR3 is CASNLAGGPNGELFF. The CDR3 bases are TGTGCCAGCAATCTAGCGGGAGGGCCTAACGGGGAGCTGTTTTTT.

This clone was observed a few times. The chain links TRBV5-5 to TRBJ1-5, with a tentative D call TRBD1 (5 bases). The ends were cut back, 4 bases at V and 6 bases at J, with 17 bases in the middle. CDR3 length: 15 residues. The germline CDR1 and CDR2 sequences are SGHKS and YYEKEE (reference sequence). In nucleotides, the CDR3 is TGTGCCAGCAGCCATGAAGGCCCAGGGAGTCAGCCCCAGCATTTT. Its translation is CASSHEGPGSQPQHF.

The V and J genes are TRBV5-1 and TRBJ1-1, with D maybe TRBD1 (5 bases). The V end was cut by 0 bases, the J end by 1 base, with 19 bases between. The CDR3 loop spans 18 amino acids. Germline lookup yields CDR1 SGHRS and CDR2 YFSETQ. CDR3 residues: CASSLVVEAGQENTEAFF. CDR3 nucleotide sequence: TGCGCCAGCAGCTTGGTGGTAGAGGCAGGGCAGGAGAACACTGAAGCTTTCTTT.

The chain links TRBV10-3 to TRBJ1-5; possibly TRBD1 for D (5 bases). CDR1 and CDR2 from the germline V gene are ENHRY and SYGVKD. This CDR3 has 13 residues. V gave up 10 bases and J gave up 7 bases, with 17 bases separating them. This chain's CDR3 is CATTDRPEQPQHF. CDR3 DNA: TGTGCCACGACCGACAGACCTGAGCAGCCCCAGCATTTT.